This TCR beta chain was identified during a study of blood T cell repertoires in COVID-19. Study background: COVID-19 samples from acute and convalescent phases originated in the United States, Italy and Spain.

There are 14 residues in the CDR3. Trimming removed 4 bases at V and 0 bases at J, with 8 bases between. CDR1 SGDLS and CDR2 YYNGEE come from the germline V gene. How the authors handled the data: From reference gene primer amplification, estimates of nucleated cell counts were derived. The repertoire was sequenced with immunoSEQ multiplex PCR; TCRdb's copy has only in-frame clones and lacks some. Clone size and V and J calls were adopted from that table, with D and trimming inferred from the DNA. Altogether some 73,000 clones are present, roughly four fifths being singletons, with the ten largest covering around 27%.

The sequenced sample consisted of peripheral blood. The V gene is TRBV9, the J gene TRBJ2-1, with D unclear. The receptor comes from a human donor in a cohort sampled during active COVID-19. DNA of the CDR3: TGTGCCAGCAGCCCTCTTCTCTCCTACAATGAGCAGTTCTTC. It specifies CASSPLLSYNEQFF.